This TCR beta chain originates from a study of blood T cell repertoires in COVID-19. Across the whole study: PBMCs, B-cell-depleted T cells, or T cells provided the cDNA or gDNA that made up the material.

V lost 4 bases to trimming and J lost 5 bases; unmatched junction nucleotides: 7. Germline V gene data show CDR1 as MGHRA and CDR2 as YSYEKL. The CDR3 runs to 14 residues. In the study's own analysis: It was from reference gene primer amplification that nucleated cell counts were estimated. The repertoire was sequenced with immunoSEQ multiplex PCR; TCRdb's copy has only in-frame clones and lacks some. The V and J calls and clone size come from that table; D and trimming were worked out from the DNA. In the table there are approximately 140,000 clones, around 85% of which are singletons. The sample consisted of peripheral blood. The chain uses TRBV4-1 and TRBJ1-2; 7 bases line up with TRBD1. The clonotype comes from an elderly woman with acute or convalescent COVID-19. CDR3 in DNA: TGCGCCAGCAGCCGCCTAACAGGGGTTTATGGCTACACCTTC. Translation gives CASSRLTGVYGYTF.